This note documents a single TCR beta chain sequence. This CDR3 has 13 amino acids. CDR1 is SGHVS, CDR2 FQNEAQ, per germline. The V end lost 4 bases, the J end lost 7 bases, and 8 bases lay between the germline ends. These data are taken from a study of blood T cell repertoires in COVID-19. Sequencing was performed with immunoSEQ multiplex PCR; in TCRdb, only in-frame clones are kept and a portion is missing. The sample consists of around 120,000 clones, 90% of them appearing once. The chain couples TRBV7-8 to TRBJ1-6; no definite D call. Sample: peripheral blood. The source of this sequence is a woman between 55 and 75 years old with COVID-19, enrolled during active disease. The CDR3 DNA reads as TGTGCCAGCAGCTATCCGGGAAATTCACCCCTCCACTTT. Its protein product is CASSYPGNSPLHF.